One sample yielded the 2 T cell receptor beta chains listed below, sequenced in a study of metastatic and nonmetastatic thyroid tumors. No patient received treatment before thyroid surgery. TCRdb re-analyzed the PCR reads through MiXCR. The table records 4,500 to 5,500 clones, roughly 35% of them present only once. The specimen was adjacent normal tissue. The receptors derive from a male donor with papillary thyroid cancer or a benign thyroid nodule (not recorded which). Some clones in this sample may be carry-over from other donors' samples.

This chain joins TRBV5-1 and TRBJ2-7; TRBD1 is a possible D gene (5 bases). The CDR3 is 17 residues long. From germline, CDR1 is SGHRS and CDR2 YFSETQ. V was cut by 0 bases and J by 4 bases, with 20 bases left in between. CDR3 loop: CASSLAPAGYLGYEQYF. CDR3 sequence (DNA): TGCGCCAGCAGCTTGGCCCCCGCAGGGTATCTTGGTTACGAGCAGTACTTC.

This clone was counted between two and nine times. J is TRBJ2-1 and V is TRBV28, with 8 bases aligning to TRBD2. Losses at the gene ends were 3 bases for V and 0 bases for J; bases not matched to a gene: 4. From germline, CDR1 is MDHEN and CDR2 SYDVKM. The CDR3 contains 16 residues. The CDR3 sequence is CASSLHGRASYNEQFF. CDR3 nucleotides: TGTGCCAGCAGTTTGCACGGGAGGGCCTCCTACAATGAGCAGTTCTTC.